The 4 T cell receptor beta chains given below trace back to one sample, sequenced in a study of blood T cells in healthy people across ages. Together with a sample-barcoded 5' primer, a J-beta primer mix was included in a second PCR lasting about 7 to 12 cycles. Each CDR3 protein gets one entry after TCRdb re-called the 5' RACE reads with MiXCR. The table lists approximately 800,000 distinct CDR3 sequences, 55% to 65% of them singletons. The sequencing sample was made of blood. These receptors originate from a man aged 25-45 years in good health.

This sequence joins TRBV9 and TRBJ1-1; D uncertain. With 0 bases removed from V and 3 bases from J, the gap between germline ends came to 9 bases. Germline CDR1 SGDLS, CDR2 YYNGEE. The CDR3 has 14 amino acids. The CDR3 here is CASSVGGWDTEAFF. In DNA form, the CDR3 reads TGTGCCAGCAGCGTAGGGGGATGGGACACTGAAGCTTTCTTT.

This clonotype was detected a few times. The CDR3, as DNA: TGCGCCAGCAGCTTGGGCCGTCGGGGGGTCGCCTACGAGCAGTACTTC. Its translation: CASSLGRRGVAYEQYF. This chain joins TRBV5-1 and TRBJ2-7; TRBD2 aligns across 7 bases. The V and J ends lost 0 bases and 2 bases, in that order; junction bases with no gene match: 8. Germline loops: CDR1 SGHRS, CDR2 YFSETQ. This CDR3 is 16 amino acids long.

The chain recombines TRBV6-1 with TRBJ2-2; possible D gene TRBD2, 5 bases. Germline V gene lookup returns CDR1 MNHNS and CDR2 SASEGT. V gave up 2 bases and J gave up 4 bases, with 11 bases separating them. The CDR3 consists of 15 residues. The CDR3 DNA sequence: TGTGCCAGCAGTGAACCACTAGACCCCACCGGGGAGCTGTTTTTT. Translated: CASSEPLDPTGELFF.

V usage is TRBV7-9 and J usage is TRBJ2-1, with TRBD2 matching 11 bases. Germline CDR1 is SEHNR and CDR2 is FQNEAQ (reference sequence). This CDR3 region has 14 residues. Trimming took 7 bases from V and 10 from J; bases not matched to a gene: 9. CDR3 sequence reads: CASTELAGASEQFF. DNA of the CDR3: TGTGCCAGCACCGAACTAGCGGGGGCTTCGGAGCAGTTCTTC. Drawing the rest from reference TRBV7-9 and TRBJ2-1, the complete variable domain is DTGVSQNPRHKITKRGQNVTFRCDPISEHNRLYWYRQTLGQGPEFLTYFQNEAQLEKSRLLSDRFSAERPKGSFSTLEIQRTEQGDSAMYLCASTELAGASEQFFGPGTRLTVL.